Listed here are 27 T cell receptor beta chains from one sample, sequenced in a study of technical replicates of blood from a few donors. Assay used: immunoSEQ multiplex PCR; TCRdb lists only in-frame clones, some missing. The table records approximately 65,000 clones, around nine tenths of them present only once. Sequences were obtained from PBMCs. Source of these receptors: a human donor in good health. Some clones in this sample may be carry-over from other donors' samples.

This clone appeared a single time. The CDR3 nucleotides read TGTGCCAGCGACCGCAGGGACAGGGTATACGAGCAGTACTTC. Amino acid sequence: CASDRRDRVYEQYF. V and J are TRBV2 and TRBJ2-7, with 9 bases lining up with TRBD1. The CDR3 contains 14 residues. Germline lookup yields CDR1 SNHLY and CDR2 FYNNEI. V dropped 8 bases and J dropped 4; count of bases not matched to a gene: 9.

J is TRBJ2-5 and V is TRBV7-2; TRBD2 is a possible D gene (5 bases). The germline V gene has CDR1 SGHTA and CDR2 FQGNSA. V was pared by 2 bases and J by 5 bases, with 18 bases between. This CDR3 is 16 amino acids long. CDR3 DNA: TGTGCCAGCAGCTTAACGATCTCTGCCAGAGGGGAGACCCAGTACTTC. Translation: CASSLTISARGETQYF.

The chain couples TRBV18 to TRBJ2-3; perhaps TRBD2 as D (5 bases). Germline CDR1 KGHSH, CDR2 LQKENI. V gave up 6 bases and J gave up 4 bases, with 14 bases separating them. The length of the CDR3 is 14 residues. CDR3 DNA sequence: TGTGCCAGCTCTACGGGGAGCGTCCCAGATACGCAGTATTTT. Amino acids: CASSTGSVPDTQYF. Using reference TRBV18 and TRBJ2-3 for the parts outside the CDR3, the full variable domain is NAGVMQNPRHLVRRRGQEARLRCSPMKGHSHVYWYRQLPEEGLKFMVYLQKENIIDESGMPKERFSAEFPKEGPSILRIQQVVRGDSAAYFCASSTGSVPDTQYFGPGTRLTVL.

The genes are TRBV12-5 and TRBJ1-4, with 9 bases matching TRBD1. The length of the CDR3 is 16 residues. V dropped 3 bases and J dropped 4; count of bases not matched to a gene: 6. Germline-derived CDR1 and CDR2 are LGHNT and FRNRAP. The CDR3 region is CASGFGQGIGNEKLFF. The DNA for the CDR3 is TGTGCTAGTGGTTTCGGACAGGGGATTGGTAATGAAAAACTGTTTTTT.

The chain joins TRBV6-7 to TRBJ2-7, with TRBD1 matching 10 bases. TRBV6-7 is classed as an ORF, of uncertain function. The J segment lost 5 bases and the V segment lost 6 bases, leaving 13 bases of the junction unmatched. This CDR3 region has 16 residues. The chain's CDR3 is CASRPHNGTGENEQYF. CDR3 DNA: TGTGCCAGCAGACCGCACAACGGGACAGGGGAAAACGAGCAGTACTTC.

The chain uses TRBV28 and TRBJ2-5, with TRBD1 matching over 7 bases. The trim removed 5 bases at V and 6 bases at J, leaving 9 bases unmatched. Germline values: CDR1 MDHEN, CDR2 SYDVKM. The CDR3 is made up of 14 amino acids. The CDR3 sequence: CASSLRDRAQTQYF. CDR3 DNA: TGTGCCAGCAGTCTCCGAGACAGGGCCCAGACCCAGTACTTC.

V usage is TRBV10-3 and J usage is TRBJ2-7, with 11 bases identical to TRBD2. V lost 5 bases, J lost 0 bases, and 3 bases stayed unmatched. The length of the CDR3 is 15 residues. Germline CDR1 and CDR2: ENHRY and SYGVKD. The CDR3 is CAISPGLAGSYEQYF. CDR3 nucleotide sequence: TGTGCCATCAGTCCTGGACTAGCGGGCTCCTACGAGCAGTACTTC.

This clone occurred a few times. The chain links TRBV6-6 to TRBJ1-1; possible D gene TRBD1, 5 bases. The CDR3 is 12 amino acids. Germline V gene data show CDR1 as MNHNY and CDR2 as SVGAGI (reference sequence). With 6 bases removed from V and 1 base from J, the gap between germline ends came to 6 bases. CDR3 nucleotides: TGTGCCAGCAGCACAGGGAACACTGAAGCTTTCTTT. This sequence encodes CASSTGNTEAFF.

CDR3 in DNA: TGTGCCAGCAGACAGGGGGCCTATGAGCAGTTCTTC. Its protein product is CASRQGAYEQFF. The chain links TRBV2 to TRBJ2-1; TRBD1 matches at 9 bases. CDR3 length: 12 residues. J was trimmed by 8 bases and V by 6 bases; bases with no gene match: 2. The germline gives CDR1 SNHLY, CDR2 FYNNEI.

This chain links TRBV4-2 with TRBJ2-4; D gene unclear. Trimming took off 1 base at V and 5 bases at J, with 9 bases between the two ends. Germline values: CDR1 LGHNA, CDR2 YNFKEQ. The CDR3 is made up of 14 amino acids. The CDR3 DNA follows: TGTGCCAGCAGCCAAGCGGTCCGAGAAAACATTCAGTACTTC. Translation gives CASSQAVRENIQYF.

The V call is TRBV19, the J call TRBJ2-1; tentative D call: TRBD2 (5 bases). The CDR3 is made up of 16 amino acids. Germline values: CDR1 LNHDA, CDR2 SQIVND (reference sequence). The ends were cut back, 0 bases at V and 2 bases at J, with 11 bases in the middle. The CDR3 loop is CASSIDPSSAYNEQFF. The CDR3 region has the DNA TGTGCCAGTAGTATAGATCCCAGTAGCGCCTACAATGAGCAGTTCTTC.

This chain connects TRBV27 to TRBJ2-3, with 7 positions matching TRBD1. V was clipped by 5 bases and J by 5 bases; unmatched bases: 7. There are 14 residues in the CDR3. Germline-derived CDR1 and CDR2 are MNHEY and SMNVEV (reference sequence). The CDR3 is CASSPIWDRDTQYF. The CDR3 DNA follows: TGTGCCAGCAGTCCGATCTGGGACAGAGATACGCAGTATTTT.

The chain employs TRBV7-6 and TRBJ2-7; TRBD2 matches at 7 bases. This CDR3 region has 17 residues. V lost 0 bases and J lost 0; bases outside the gene matches: 8. Germline-derived CDR1 and CDR2 are SGHVS and FNYEAQ. The CDR3 region is CASSLATGGGISYEQYF. Written as DNA, the CDR3 is TGTGCCAGCAGCTTAGCTACGGGCGGGGGAATCTCCTACGAGCAGTACTTC.

This chain joins TRBV7-3 and TRBJ2-1, with TRBD1 matching 7 bases. The CDR3 is made up of 13 amino acids. V was clipped by 5 bases and J by 6 bases; unmatched bases: 4. Germline V lookup: CDR1 SGHTA, CDR2 FQGTGA. In DNA, the CDR3 is TGTGCCAGCAGCCTGGGACAGTCCAATGAGCAGTTCTTC. Amino acid sequence: CASSLGQSNEQFF.

The V gene is TRBV9, the J gene TRBJ1-3, with unresolved D. This CDR3 has 15 residues. V lost 0 bases to trimming and J lost 2 bases, with 9 bases between them. CDR1 is SGDLS, CDR2 YYNGEE, per germline. CDR3 amino acids: CASSVVARAGNTIYF. CDR3 sequence (DNA): TGTGCCAGCAGCGTAGTAGCCCGGGCTGGAAACACCATATATTTT.

This chain connects TRBV4-1 to TRBJ1-2, with D perhaps matching TRBD1 (6 bases). V lost 5 bases to trimming and J lost 5 bases, with 15 bases between them. Germline assignment: CDR1 MGHRA and CDR2 YSYEKL. The CDR3 contains 14 residues. The CDR3 nucleotides read TGCGCCAGCAGCTCGCGGGGGGCGGGATATGGCTACACCTTC. As protein: CASSSRGAGYGYTF.

The J gene is TRBJ2-3, the V gene TRBV5-4; D perhaps matches TRBD2 (6 bases). V lost 3 bases, J lost 6 bases, and 26 bases lay in between. This CDR3 spans 18 amino acids. Germline V lookup: CDR1 SGHNT, CDR2 YYREEE (reference sequence). CDR3 DNA sequence: TGTGCCAGCAGCTGGGCCTCGGGAGCCCCCCCAGAGGGCGATACGCAGTATTTT. It yields the protein CASSWASGAPPEGDTQYF. The full variable domain, its missing parts supplied by reference TRBV5-4 and TRBJ2-3, is ETGVTQSPTHLIKTRGQQVTLRCSSQSGHNTVSWYQQALGQGPQFIFQYYREEENGRGNFPPRFSGLQFPNYSSELNVNALELDDSALYLCASSWASGAPPEGDTQYFGPGTRLTVL.

The chain combines TRBV9 with TRBJ1-6; D might be TRBD1 (5 bases). Germline V lookup: CDR1 SGDLS, CDR2 YYNGEE. The V and J ends lost 2 bases and 9 bases respectively, with 12 bases between them. This CDR3 has 14 residues. The CDR3 bases are TGTGCCAGCAGCGTCCAGGGATTTGTTTCACCCCTCCACTTT. The encoded protein is CASSVQGFVSPLHF.

The chain recombines TRBV19 with TRBJ2-7, with 14 bases fitting TRBD2. CDR1 is LNHDA, CDR2 SQIVND, per germline (reference sequence). The V gene end was trimmed by 5 bases and the J gene end by 3 bases; junction bases not matched to a gene: 6. The CDR3 length is 16 residues. The CDR3 sequence: CASSEVGTSGSYEQYF. The CDR3 DNA reads TGTGCCAGTAGTGAGGTCGGGACTAGCGGGAGCTACGAGCAGTACTTC.

The chain has TRBV29-1 and TRBJ1-4; tentative D call: TRBD1 (5 bases). Germline lookup yields CDR1 SQVTM and CDR2 ANQGSEA. The ends were cut back, 7 bases at V and 3 bases at J, with 12 bases in the middle. There are 13 residues in the CDR3. CDR3 sequence reads: CSAQGVANEKLFF. CDR3 DNA sequence: TGCAGCGCCCAGGGTGTGGCTAATGAAAAACTGTTTTTT.

V and J are TRBV5-1 and TRBJ2-7; D remains ambiguous. Trimming removed 1 base at V and 3 bases at J, with 5 bases between. This CDR3 is 12 amino acids long. CDR1 and CDR2 (germline): SGHRS, YFSETQ. The CDR3 sequence: CASSLTHYEQYF. In nucleotides, the CDR3 is TGCGCCAGCAGCTTGACTCACTACGAGCAGTACTTC. The entire variable domain, with the rest obtained from reference TRBV5-1 and TRBJ2-7, is as follows: KAGVTQTPRYLIKTRGQQVTLSCSPISGHRSVSWYQQTPGQGLQFLFEYFSETQRNKGNFPGRFSGRQFSNSRSEMNVSTLELGDSALYLCASSLTHYEQYFGPGTRLTVT.

The chain combines TRBV5-6 with TRBJ1-2; D is uncertain. CDR1 SGHDT and CDR2 YYEEEE come from the germline V gene. This CDR3 is built from 14 residues. Trimming shortened V by 0 bases and J by 7 bases, and 13 bases separated the two germline ends. CDR3 region: CASSLAVRTSGYTF. As DNA, the CDR3 is TGTGCCAGCAGCTTGGCTGTACGGACTAGTGGCTACACCTTC.

CDR3 in amino acids: CASSPPRGAQAWPYGYTF. The CDR3 coding sequence is TGTGCCAGCTCACCACCGCGGGGAGCCCAGGCCTGGCCTTATGGCTACACCTTC. The V call is TRBV18, the J call TRBJ1-2; D unresolved. Deletions cut 0 bases from V and 5 bases from J, with 22 bases between. The CDR3 has 18 residues. Per the germline V gene, CDR1 is KGHSH and CDR2 is LQKENI.

V is TRBV14 and J is TRBJ2-5; D unresolved. Germline V lookup: CDR1 SGHDN, CDR2 FVKESK. V lost 0 bases to trimming and J lost 1 base, with 15 bases between them. The CDR3 consists of 17 residues. CDR3 residues: CASSQDSSPAIQETQYF. The CDR3 nucleotides are TGTGCCAGCAGCCAAGATTCTAGTCCGGCCATCCAAGAGACCCAGTACTTC.

This chain joins TRBV7-2 and TRBJ2-1; 10 bases fit TRBD1. The V segment lost 5 bases and the J segment 5 bases; nucleotides outside the gene matches: 6. The CDR3 length is 15 residues. Germline values: CDR1 SGHTA, CDR2 FQGNSA. The CDR3 spells CASSRPGQGNNEQFF. The CDR3 bases are TGTGCCAGCAGCCGCCCGGGACAGGGGAACAATGAGCAGTTCTTC.

The chain uses TRBV7-2 and TRBJ2-1, with 9 bases that match TRBD1. Germline loops: CDR1 SGHTA, CDR2 FQGNSA. V gave up 5 bases and J gave up 11 bases; unmatched junction bases: 10. CDR3 length: 14 residues. CDR3: CASSGTGRGLKQFF. The CDR3 DNA follows: TGTGCCAGCAGCGGGACAGGGAGGGGGTTGAAGCAGTTCTTC.

The chain couples TRBV6-5 to TRBJ2-6; D perhaps matches TRBD1 (5 bases). Trimming took off 5 bases at V and 2 bases at J, with 10 bases between the two ends. The germline gives CDR1 MNHEY, CDR2 SVGAGI. CDR3 length: 15 amino acids. The CDR3 protein is CASSPRAPGANVLTF. The CDR3 DNA sequence: TGTGCCAGCAGTCCCAGGGCCCCTGGGGCCAACGTCCTGACTTTC.